One and the same sample provided the 23 T cell receptor beta chains below, sequenced in a study of regulatory T cells in long-lasting Graves disease. As for time point: newly diagnosed GD, antithyroid drugs for less than 3 months. RNA extracted from PBMCs served as the sequencing template. With iRepertoire HTBI primers and Arm-PCR of CDR3 regions, TCR beta libraries were built. In TCRdb, the multiplex PCR reads were re-called with MiXCR into one record per CDR3 protein. The sample includes around 250,000 distinct CDR3 sequences, 20% to 25% of them seen just once. The sample in question was peripheral blood mononuclear cells (PBMCs), obtained at new diagnosis, from a patient treated with antithyroid drugs. Receptor source: a female donor with Graves disease.

There are many counts of this clonotype. V usage is TRBV6-1 and J usage is TRBJ2-5; 9 bases agree with TRBD1. The CDR3 length is 13 residues. The V segment lost 6 bases and the J segment 5 bases; nucleotides outside the gene matches: 4. Germline CDR1 is MNHNS and CDR2 is SASEGT. The CDR3 sequence is CASRDRGRETQYF. The CDR3 nucleotides read TGTGCCAGCAGGGACAGGGGCAGGGAGACCCAGTACTTC.

This clonotype was observed a few times. This sequence joins TRBV5-4 and TRBJ2-3; D is possibly TRBD2 (5 bases). Trimming took 5 bases from V and 6 from J, leaving 22 bases between them. Germline CDR1 is SGHNT and CDR2 is YYREEE (reference sequence). The CDR3 is made up of 16 amino acids. CDR3 loop: CASRPRETRTSDTQYF. Written as DNA, the CDR3 is TGTGCCAGCAGACCGAGGGAGACACGGACCAGCGATACGCAGTATTTT.

This chain joins TRBV12-3 or TRBV12-4 and TRBJ1-4; TRBD1 matches 8 bases. This CDR3 has 15 amino acids. The ends lost 1 base at V and 5 bases at J; junction bases unmatched: 3. This chain's CDR3 is CASSLGQGINEKLFF. The DNA for the CDR3 is TGTGCCAGCAGTTTAGGACAGGGGATCAATGAAAAACTGTTTTTT.

In this sample, this clonotype turned up a few times. This rearrangement joins TRBV3-1 to TRBJ1-5; no firm D call. The CDR3 is made up of 14 amino acids. V lost 0 bases and J lost 7, with 10 bases in between. CDR1 LGHDT and CDR2 YNNKEL come from the germline V gene (reference sequence). CDR3 sequence reads: CASSQDGPGQPQHF. CDR3 coding DNA: TGTGCCAGCAGCCAAGACGGCCCGGGCCAGCCCCAGCATTTT.

This clonotype was counted between two and nine times. The chain uses TRBV6-2 or TRBV6-3 and TRBJ2-2; D not certain. Germline V gives CDR1 MNHEY, CDR2 SVGEGT. The germline V and J ends were trimmed by 7 bases and 5 bases, with 5 bases remaining between them. CDR3 length: 11 amino acids. CDR3 nucleotide sequence: TGTGCCAGCAAGAGAACCGGGGAGCTGTTTTTT. It yields the protein CASKRTGELFF.

V is TRBV6-1 and J is TRBJ2-1; the D is unclear. This CDR3 region has 16 residues. Deletions cut 5 bases from V and 9 bases from J, with 23 bases between. The germline CDR1 and CDR2 sequences are MNHNS and SASEGT. The CDR3 bases are TGTGCCAGCAGTCCCCGTCGGGCCACGTTCCCCCTTGAGCAGTTCTTC. This sequence encodes CASSPRRATFPLEQFF.

This sequence joins TRBV11-3 and TRBJ2-1; TRBD2 agrees at 9 bases. The CDR3 extends over 17 amino acids. Germline CDR1 is SGHNT and CDR2 is YENEEA. V dropped 7 bases and J dropped 0; count of bases not matched to a gene: 10. CDR3 nucleotide sequence: TGTGCCAGCACCATCGGAGCGGGGGGACCCTCCTACAATGAGCAGTTCTTC. Protein product: CASTIGAGGPSYNEQFF.

This clonotype was counted a single time. The chain has TRBV24-1 and TRBJ2-1, with D possibly matching TRBD2 (5 bases). The germline V and J ends were trimmed by 1 base and 9 bases, with 6 bases remaining between them. Germline-derived CDR1 and CDR2 are KGHDR and SFDVKD. The CDR3 totals 12 residues. The CDR3 coding sequence is TGTGCCACCAGTGATTTCCGGGGTGAGCAGTTCTTC. This translates into CATSDFRGEQFF.

Written as DNA, the CDR3 is TGTGCCAGCAGCCCCGGGGACAGGTTTGACAAGCAGTTCTTC. Protein product: CASSPGDRFDKQFF. The genes are TRBV7-2 and TRBJ2-1; 8 positions agree with TRBD1. Germline CDR1 reads SGHTA; CDR2 reads FQGNSA. The CDR3 totals 14 residues. The trim removed 5 bases at V and 11 bases at J, leaving 11 bases unmatched.

The chain uses TRBV2 and TRBJ2-2, with 16 bases identical to TRBD2. The germline V gene has CDR1 SNHLY and CDR2 FYNNEI. The CDR3 has 19 residues. The ends lost 2 bases at V and 4 bases at J; junction bases unmatched: 7. The CDR3 DNA is TGTGCCAGCAGTGAAACGCCGGGACTAGCGGGAGGGCCCACCGGGGAGCTGTTTTTT. Protein sequence: CASSETPGLAGGPTGELFF.

In this sample, this clonotype turned up many times. The chain has TRBV7-8 and TRBJ2-7, with D perhaps given as TRBD1 or TRBD2 (5 bases each). Germline V gives CDR1 SGHVS, CDR2 FQNEAQ. The CDR3 has 16 amino acids. Deletions cut 1 base from V and 2 bases from J, with 15 bases between. In DNA, the CDR3 is TGTGCCAGCAGCTTAGTAGCCTCAGGGAGTACCTACGAGCAGTACTTC. Amino acids: CASSLVASGSTYEQYF.

This clonotype was observed a few times. The J gene is TRBJ2-3, the V gene TRBV19; D might be TRBD2 (6 bases). CDR1 LNHDA and CDR2 SQIVND come from the germline V gene (reference sequence). Trimming pared 7 bases from V and 2 bases from J, leaving 10 bases between. This CDR3 contains 13 residues. This CDR3 reads CASMEGVTDTQYF. The CDR3 DNA reads TGTGCCAGTATGGAGGGTGTCACAGATACGCAGTATTTT.

This clonotype was counted at least ten times. V gene TRBV6-1 combines with J gene TRBJ2-7; 8 bases are a match to TRBD1. The germline gives CDR1 MNHNS, CDR2 SASEGT. J lost 4 bases, V lost 6 bases, and 5 bases had no gene match. The CDR3 extends over 13 amino acids. In DNA form, the CDR3 reads TGTGCCAGCAGCCTTCGACAGGGGTACGAGCAGTACTTC. Translation: CASSLRQGYEQYF.

Ten or more counts support this clonotype. This rearrangement joins TRBV15 to TRBJ1-4; D unresolved. The germline CDR1 and CDR2 sequences are LNHNV and YYDKDF (reference sequence). CDR3 length: 14 amino acids. V was clipped by 4 bases and J by 7 bases, with 13 bases between them. CDR3 loop: CATSKAGQGEKLFF. CDR3 in DNA: TGTGCCACCAGCAAGGCAGGCCAAGGTGAAAAACTGTTTTTT. Full variable domain (missing parts from reference TRBV15 and TRBJ1-4): DAMVIQNPRYQVTQFGKPVTLSCSQTLNHNVMYWYQQKSSQAPKLLFHYYDKDFNNEADTPDNFQSRRPNTSFCFLDIRSPGLGDTAMYLCATSKAGQGEKLFFGSGTQLSVL.

Remarks on this clonotype: This may stem from a read error, because a much larger clone lies one nucleotide away. This sequence joins TRBV6-2 or TRBV6-3 and TRBJ1-4; the D gene is possibly TRBD1 (5 bases). In germline, CDR1 is MNHEY, CDR2 SVGEGT. The CDR3 sequence is 15 residues long. The CDR3 is CASSESGKRNEKLVF. In DNA form, the CDR3 reads TGTGCCAGCAGTGAATCAGGGAAGAGGAATGAAAAACTGGTTTTT.

Here the CDR3 reads CASSPPGTVNEKLFF. DNA for the CDR3: TGTGCCAGCAGTCCCCCCGGGACAGTAAATGAAAAACTGTTTTTT. V gene TRBV6-2 or TRBV6-3 combines with J gene TRBJ1-4, with 7 bases fitting TRBD1. The CDR3 consists of 15 residues. V was pared by 5 bases and J by 5 bases, with 8 bases of the junction left unmatched. Germline values: CDR1 MNHEY, CDR2 SVGEGT.

At least ten counts were recorded for this clonotype. The rearrangement joins TRBV20-1 to TRBJ1-2; TRBD1 agrees at 9 bases. The CDR3 sequence is 13 residues long. V lost 5 bases and J lost 4; bases outside the gene matches: 5. The V gene's germline CDR1 is DFQATT and CDR2 SNEGSKA (reference sequence). The CDR3 region has the DNA TGCAGTGCTCAAACAGGGGGCGGCTATGGCTACACCTTC. Translating gives CSAQTGGGYGYTF.

This clonotype was observed many times. This chain links TRBV10-3 with TRBJ2-3; no reliable D call. This CDR3 is built from 15 residues. Trimming removed 2 bases from V and 3 bases from J, with 12 bases in between. Germline V gene data show CDR1 as ENHRY and CDR2 as SYGVKD. The CDR3 DNA reads as TGTGCCATCAGTGAGCTCACTCGAAGAACAGATACGCAGTATTTT. Its translation is CAISELTRRTDTQYF.

V and J are TRBV4-3 and TRBJ2-1; D perhaps matches TRBD2 (5 bases). CDR3 length: 17 residues. CDR1 is LGHNA and CDR2 is YSLEER in the germline V gene. The V gene lost 0 bases and the J gene lost 2 bases, with 14 bases spanning the gap. CDR3 DNA sequence: TGCGCCAGCAGCCAAGATCTTGCTAGCCAAGCCTACAATGAGCAGTTCTTC. Protein: CASSQDLASQAYNEQFF.

The chain is built from TRBV19 and TRBJ2-3; TRBD2 matches at 7 bases. CDR3 length: 16 residues. Germline CDR1 is LNHDA and CDR2 is SQIVND (reference sequence). J gave up 6 bases and V 0 bases, and 9 bases lay outside the gene matches. This chain's CDR3 is CASSIDSGSGFDTQYF. For the CDR3, the DNA is TGTGCCAGTAGTATAGATAGCGGGTCGGGCTTTGATACGCAGTATTTT.

As to this clonotype: A much larger clone lies a single base off, so this may be a read error. This chain links TRBV5-1 with TRBJ2-7, with D unresolved. Germline V CDR1 and CDR2: SGHRS, YFSETQ. V was shortened by 5 bases and J by 3 bases, with 15 bases between the two germline ends. The length of the CDR3 is 14 residues. As DNA, the CDR3 is TGCGCCAGCAGGGACGCGAAGGGAAACTACGAGCAGTACTTC. Translated, it gives CASRDAKGNYEQYF.

This clonotype was counted a few times. This chain joins TRBV12-3 or TRBV12-4 and TRBJ1-5, with TRBD1 matching 7 bases. The CDR3 totals 13 residues. Losses at the gene ends were 4 bases for V and 10 bases for J; bases not matched to a gene: 7. In nucleotides, the CDR3 is TGTGCCAGCAGTTCGCGAGGGGGCGAACCCCAGCATTTT. Its protein is CASSSRGGEPQHF.

This sequence joins TRBV6-2 or TRBV6-3 and TRBJ2-7, with 9 bases identical to TRBD1. Looked up from germline, CDR1 is MNHEY and CDR2 is SVGEGT. Trimming at V came to 10 bases and at J to 2 bases, leaving 12 bases not matched to a gene. The CDR3 sequence is 15 residues long. The CDR3 sequence is CAISSGQGTPYEQYF. The CDR3 DNA reads TGTGCCATTTCGTCGGGACAGGGAACCCCCTACGAGCAGTACTTC.